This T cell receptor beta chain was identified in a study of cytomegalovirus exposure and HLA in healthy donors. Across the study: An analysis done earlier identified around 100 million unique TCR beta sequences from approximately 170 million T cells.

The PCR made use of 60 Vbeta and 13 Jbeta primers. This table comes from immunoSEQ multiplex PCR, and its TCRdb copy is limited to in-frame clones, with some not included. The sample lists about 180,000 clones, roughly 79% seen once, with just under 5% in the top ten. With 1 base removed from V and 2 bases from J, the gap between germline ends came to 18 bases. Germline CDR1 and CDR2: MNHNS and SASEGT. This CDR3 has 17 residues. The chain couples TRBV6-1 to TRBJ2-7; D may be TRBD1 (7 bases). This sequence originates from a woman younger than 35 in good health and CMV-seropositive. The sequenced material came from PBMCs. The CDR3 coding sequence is TGTGCCAGCAGTGAAGAGGGGTGGCGGGACAGTCCCTACGAGCAGTACTTC. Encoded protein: CASSEEGWRDSPYEQYF.